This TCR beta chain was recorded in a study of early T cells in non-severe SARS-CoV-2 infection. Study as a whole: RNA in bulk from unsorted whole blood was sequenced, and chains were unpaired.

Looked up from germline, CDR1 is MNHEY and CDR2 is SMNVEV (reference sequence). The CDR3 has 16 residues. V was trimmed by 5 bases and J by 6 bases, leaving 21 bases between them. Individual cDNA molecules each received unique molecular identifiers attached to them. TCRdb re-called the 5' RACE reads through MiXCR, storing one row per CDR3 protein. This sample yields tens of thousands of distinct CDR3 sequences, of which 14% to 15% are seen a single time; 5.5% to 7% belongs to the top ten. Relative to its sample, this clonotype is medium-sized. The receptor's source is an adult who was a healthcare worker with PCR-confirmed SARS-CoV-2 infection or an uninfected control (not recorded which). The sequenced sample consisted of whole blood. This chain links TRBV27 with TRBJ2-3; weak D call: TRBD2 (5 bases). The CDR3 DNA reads TGTGCCAGCAGTCCCCTACCGGACTCCCCCGCGGATACGCAGTATTTT. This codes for CASSPLPDSPADTQYF.